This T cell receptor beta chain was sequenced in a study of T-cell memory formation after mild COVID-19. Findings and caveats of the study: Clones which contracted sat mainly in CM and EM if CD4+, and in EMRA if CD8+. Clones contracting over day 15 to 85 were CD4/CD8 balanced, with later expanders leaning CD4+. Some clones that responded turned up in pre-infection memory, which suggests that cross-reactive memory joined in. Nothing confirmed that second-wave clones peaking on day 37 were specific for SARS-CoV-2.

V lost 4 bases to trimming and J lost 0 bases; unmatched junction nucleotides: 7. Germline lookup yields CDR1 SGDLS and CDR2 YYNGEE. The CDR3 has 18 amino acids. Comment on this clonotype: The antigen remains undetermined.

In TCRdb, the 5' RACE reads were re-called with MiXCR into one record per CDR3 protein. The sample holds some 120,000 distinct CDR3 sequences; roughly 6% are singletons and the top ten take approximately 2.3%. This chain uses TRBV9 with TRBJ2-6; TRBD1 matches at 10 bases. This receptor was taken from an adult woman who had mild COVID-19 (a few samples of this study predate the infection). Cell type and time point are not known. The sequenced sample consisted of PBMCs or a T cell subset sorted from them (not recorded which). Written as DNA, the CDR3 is TGTGCCAGCAGCCTCGGACAGGGGGTTCCCTCTGGGGCCAACGTCCTGACTTTC. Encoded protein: CASSLGQGVPSGANVLTF.